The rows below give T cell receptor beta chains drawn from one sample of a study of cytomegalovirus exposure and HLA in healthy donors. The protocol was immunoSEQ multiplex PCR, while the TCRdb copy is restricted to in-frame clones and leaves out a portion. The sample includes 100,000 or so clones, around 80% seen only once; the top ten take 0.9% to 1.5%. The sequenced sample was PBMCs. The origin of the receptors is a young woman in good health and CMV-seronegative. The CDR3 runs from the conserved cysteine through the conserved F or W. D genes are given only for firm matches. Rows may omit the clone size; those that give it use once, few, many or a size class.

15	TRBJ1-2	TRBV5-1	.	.	CASSPGQAGYHGYTF	TGCGCCAGCAGCCCGGGTCAGGCGGGGTATCATGGCTACACCTTC
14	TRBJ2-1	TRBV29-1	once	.	CSVEDGGAYNEQFF	TGCAGCGTTGAAGACGGCGGGGCCTACAATGAGCAGTTCTTC
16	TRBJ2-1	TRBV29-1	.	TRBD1	CSVDGTGVGYWDEQFF	TGCAGCGTTGACGGGACAGGCGTAGGTTATTGGGATGAGCAGTTCTTC
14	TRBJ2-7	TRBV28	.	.	CASTLSGIPYEQYF	TGTGCCAGCACCCTGTCGGGTATTCCTTACGAGCAGTACTTC
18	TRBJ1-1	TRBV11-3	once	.	CARPESGGHGMMNTEAFF	TGTGCCAGACCTGAGTCGGGGGGACACGGGATGATGAACACTGAAGCTTTCTTT
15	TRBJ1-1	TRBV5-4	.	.	CASSVNYRMNTEAFF	TGTGCCAGCAGCGTCAACTACAGGATGAACACTGAAGCTTTCTTT
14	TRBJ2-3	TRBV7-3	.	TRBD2	CASSRSAGADTQYF	TGTGCCAGCAGTCGTTCGGCGGGAGCTGATACGCAGTATTTT
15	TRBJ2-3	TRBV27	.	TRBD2	CASSLGTSGSLTQYF	TGTGCCAGCAGTTTAGGGACTAGCGGGAGTCTTACGCAGTATTTT
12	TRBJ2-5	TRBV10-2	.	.	CASSDHFETQYF	TGCGCCAGCAGTGACCATTTTGAGACCCAGTACTTC
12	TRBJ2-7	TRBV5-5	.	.	CASRNPEGEQYF	TGTGCCAGCAGAAACCCAGAGGGCGAGCAGTACTTC
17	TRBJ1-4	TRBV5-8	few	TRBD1	CASSHLAGQLTNEKLFF	TGTGCCAGCAGCCATCTTGCGGGACAGTTAACTAATGAAAAACTGTTTTTT
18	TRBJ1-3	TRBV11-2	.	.	CASSLGIIQALSGNTIYF	TGTGCCAGCAGCTTGGGCATTATACAGGCCCTCTCTGGAAACACCATATATTTT
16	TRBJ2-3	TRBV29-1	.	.	CSAQGGRFSSTDTQYF	TGCAGCGCCCAGGGGGGAAGATTTTCTAGCACAGATACGCAGTATTTT
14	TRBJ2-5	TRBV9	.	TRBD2	CASSVTSNGETQYF	TGTGCCAGCAGCGTGACTAGCAATGGGGAGACCCAGTACTTC
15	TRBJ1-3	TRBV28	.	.	CASSFEGLSGNTIYF	TGTGCCAGCAGTTTTGAGGGTCTCTCTGGAAACACCATATATTTT
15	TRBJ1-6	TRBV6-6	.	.	CASSAGRTYNSPLHF	TGTGCCAGCAGTGCCGGACGGACTTATAATTCACCCCTCCACTTT
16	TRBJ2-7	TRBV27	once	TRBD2	CASSLSTTSRFYEQYF	TGTGCCAGCAGTTTATCGACGACTAGCAGATTCTACGAGCAGTACTTC
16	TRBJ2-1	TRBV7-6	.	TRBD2	CASSAGTSGAYNEQFF	TGTGCCAGCAGCGCGGGGACTAGCGGGGCCTACAATGAGCAGTTCTTC
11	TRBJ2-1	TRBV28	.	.	CASQGLDEQFF	TGTGCCAGCCAGGGATTAGATGAGCAGTTCTTC
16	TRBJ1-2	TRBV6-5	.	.	CASSYSGGSGGYGYTF	TGTGCCAGCAGTTACTCGGGGGGGTCCGGGGGGTATGGCTACACCTTC
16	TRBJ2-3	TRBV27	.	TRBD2	CASSFTGLAATDTQYF	TGTGCCAGCAGCTTCACGGGACTAGCAGCCACAGATACGCAGTATTTT
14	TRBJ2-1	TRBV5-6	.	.	CASSLESSYNEQFF	TGTGCCAGCAGCTTAGAGAGCTCCTACAATGAGCAGTTCTTC
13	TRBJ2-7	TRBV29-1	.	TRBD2	CSVEFSGSWEQYF	TGCAGCGTTGAATTTAGCGGGAGTTGGGAGCAGTACTTC
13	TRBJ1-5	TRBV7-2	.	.	CASSWAFGQPQHF	TGTGCCAGCAGCTGGGCATTCGGTCAGCCCCAGCATTTT
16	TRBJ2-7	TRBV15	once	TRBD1	CATSRRSGTGSYEQYF	TGTGCCACCAGCAGGAGATCCGGGACAGGGTCCTACGAGCAGTACTTC
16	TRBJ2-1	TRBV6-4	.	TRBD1	CASSDTAGQGNDEQFF	TGTGCCAGCAGTGACACCGCCGGACAGGGGAACGATGAGCAGTTCTTC
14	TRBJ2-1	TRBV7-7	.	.	CASSLDKGNNEQFF	TGTGCTAGCAGCTTAGATAAGGGGAACAATGAGCAGTTCTTC
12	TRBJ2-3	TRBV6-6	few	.	CASRQGTDTQYF	TGTGCCAGCAGACAGGGCACAGATACGCAGTATTTT
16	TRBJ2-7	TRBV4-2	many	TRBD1	CASSQDSGTGGYEQYF	TGTGCCAGCAGCCAAGATTCCGGGACAGGGGGCTACGAGCAGTACTTC
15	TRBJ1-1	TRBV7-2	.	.	CASSLGGGHVAEAFF	TGTGCCAGCAGCTTAGGGGGAGGGCATGTTGCTGAAGCTTTCTTT
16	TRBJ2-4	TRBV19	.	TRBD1	CASSIDRTGGKNIQYF	TGTGCCAGTAGTATAGATCGGACAGGGGGCAAAAACATTCAGTACTTC
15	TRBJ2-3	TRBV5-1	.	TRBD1	CASSPRQGAPDTQYF	TGCGCCAGCAGTCCCCGACAGGGGGCTCCAGATACGCAGTATTTT
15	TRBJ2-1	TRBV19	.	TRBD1	CASSSTSTGGFEQFF	TGTGCCAGTAGTTCTACCTCGACAGGGGGCTTTGAGCAGTTCTTC
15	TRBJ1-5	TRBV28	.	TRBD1	CASSPRQGGNQPQHF	TGTGCCAGCAGTCCCCGACAGGGGGGCAATCAGCCCCAGCATTTT
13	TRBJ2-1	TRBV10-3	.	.	CATGPGAHNEQFF	TGTGCCACCGGGCCGGGAGCCCACAATGAGCAGTTCTTC
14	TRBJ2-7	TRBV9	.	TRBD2	CASSSSRGAYEQYF	TGTGCCAGCAGCTCTAGCCGGGGGGCCTACGAGCAGTACTTC
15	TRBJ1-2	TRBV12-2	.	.	CASLPLVYRNYGYTF	TGTGCAAGCCTTCCCCTAGTCTATCGGAATTATGGCTACACCTTC
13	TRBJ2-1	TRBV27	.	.	CASSNRQGYEQFF	TGTGCCAGCAGTAACCGCCAGGGCTATGAGCAGTTCTTC
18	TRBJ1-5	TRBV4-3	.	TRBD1	CASSQDRPGGQPSQPQHF	TGCGCCAGCAGCCAAGATAGGCCAGGGGGCCAGCCATCTCAGCCCCAGCATTTT
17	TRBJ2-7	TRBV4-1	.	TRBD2	CASSLTSGGAGSYEQYF	TGCGCCAGCAGCCTTACTAGCGGGGGGGCGGGATCCTACGAGCAGTACTTC
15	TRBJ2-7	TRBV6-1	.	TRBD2	CASSEVASGAYEQYF	TGTGCCAGCAGTGAAGTAGCGAGCGGGGCTTACGAGCAGTACTTC
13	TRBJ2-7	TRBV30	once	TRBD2	CAWNPDSGGEQYF	TGTGCCTGGAACCCAGATAGCGGGGGGGAGCAGTACTTC
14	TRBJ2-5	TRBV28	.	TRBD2	CASCLAGEGETQYF	TGTGCCAGCTGTCTAGCGGGAGAGGGAGAGACCCAGTACTTC
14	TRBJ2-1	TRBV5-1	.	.	CASSLPGNYNEQFF	TGCGCCAGCAGCTTACCAGGGAACTACAATGAGCAGTTCTTC
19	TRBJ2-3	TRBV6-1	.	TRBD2	CASSVLEGLAGTSTDTQYF	TGTGCCAGCAGTGTCTTGGAAGGACTAGCGGGTACTAGCACAGATACGCAGTATTTT
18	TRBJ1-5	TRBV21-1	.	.	CASSKALGDRYNNQPQHF	TGTGCCAGCAGCAAAGCGCTAGGAGACCGGTATAACAATCAGCCCCAGCATTTT
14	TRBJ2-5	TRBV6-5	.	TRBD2	CASRLAGAGETQYF	TGTGCCAGCAGACTAGCGGGGGCGGGGGAGACCCAGTACTTC
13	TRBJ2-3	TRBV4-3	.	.	CASSAGYADTQYF	TGCGCCAGCAGCGCAGGGTACGCAGATACGCAGTATTTT
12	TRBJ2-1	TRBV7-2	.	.	CASSFSTGSLFF	TGTGCCAGCAGCTTTTCTACAGGGAGCTTGTTCTTC
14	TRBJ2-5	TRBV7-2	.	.	CASSFTGIQETQYF	TGTGCCAGCAGCTTTACAGGGATACAAGAGACCCAGTACTTC
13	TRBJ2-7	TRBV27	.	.	CASSLSRRDEQYF	TGTGCCAGCAGTTTATCCCGTCGGGACGAGCAGTACTTC
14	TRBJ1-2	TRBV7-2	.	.	CASSLGEGSLDRTF	TGTGCCAGCAGCTTAGGGGAGGGCAGTCTGGATCGCACCTTC
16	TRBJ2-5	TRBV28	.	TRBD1	CASTPARTGARETQYF	TGTGCCAGCACCCCGGCCCGGACAGGGGCGCGAGAGACCCAGTACTTC
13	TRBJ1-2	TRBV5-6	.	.	CASSVQGYYGYTF	TGTGCCAGCAGCGTACAGGGCTACTATGGCTACACCTTC
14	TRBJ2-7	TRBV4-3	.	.	CASSQALAEDEQYF	TGCGCCAGCAGCCAAGCTCTCGCGGAGGACGAGCAGTACTTC
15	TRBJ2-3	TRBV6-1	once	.	CASIAGTLSTDTQYF	TGTGCCAGCATTGCCGGGACACTGAGCACAGATACGCAGTATTTT
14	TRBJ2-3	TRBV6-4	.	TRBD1	CASSGTGGTDTQYF	TGTGCCAGCAGTGGGACAGGGGGCACAGATACGCAGTATTTT
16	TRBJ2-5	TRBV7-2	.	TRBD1	CASSSRPGQLQETQYF	TGTGCCAGCAGCTCCCGGCCGGGACAGCTCCAAGAGACCCAGTACTTC
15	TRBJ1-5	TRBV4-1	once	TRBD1	CASSGTPQGDQPQHF	TGCGCCAGCAGTGGGACCCCTCAGGGGGATCAGCCCCAGCATTTT
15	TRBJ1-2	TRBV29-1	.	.	CSVESRGPLNYGYTF	TGCAGCGTTGAATCGCGGGGGCCCCTCAACTATGGCTACACCTTC